This T cell receptor beta chain was observed in a study of blood T cell repertoires in COVID-19. The CDR3 is 16 amino acids. Per the germline V gene, CDR1 is SGHNT and CDR2 is YYREEE (reference sequence). V lost 4 bases to trimming and J lost 2 bases, with 18 bases between them. Original data processing: The assay estimated nucleated cells by amplifying reference gene primers. The data were produced by immunoSEQ multiplex PCR, yet TCRdb's version contains in-frame clones alone and is incomplete. The V and J calls and clone size were taken over from that table, and D and trimming were inferred from the DNA. The sample has more than 250,000 clones; around 90% are singletons.

The clonotype comes from a human donor in a cohort sampled during active COVID-19. Material: peripheral blood. The gene calls are TRBV5-4 and TRBJ2-5, with D possibly matching TRBD2 (6 bases). CDR3 in amino acids: CASSPGGGMEQETQYF. The CDR3 DNA reads as TGTGCCAGCAGCCCCGGCGGAGGGATGGAGCAAGAGACCCAGTACTTC.